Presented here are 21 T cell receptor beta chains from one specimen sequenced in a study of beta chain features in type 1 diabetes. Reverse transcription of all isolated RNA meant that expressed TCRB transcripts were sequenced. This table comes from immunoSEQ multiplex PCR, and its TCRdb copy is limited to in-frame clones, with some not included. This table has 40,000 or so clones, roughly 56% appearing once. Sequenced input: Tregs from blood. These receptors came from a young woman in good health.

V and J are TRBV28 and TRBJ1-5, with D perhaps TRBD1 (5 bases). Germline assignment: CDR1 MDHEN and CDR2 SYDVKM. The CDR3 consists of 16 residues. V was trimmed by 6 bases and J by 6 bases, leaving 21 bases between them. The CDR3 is CASSLGGGGGAQPQHF. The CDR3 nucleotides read TGTGCCAGCAGCCTAGGTGGGGGTGGCGGGGCTCAGCCCCAGCATTTT. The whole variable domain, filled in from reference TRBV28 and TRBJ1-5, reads DVKVTQSSRYLVKRTGEKVFLECVQDMDHENMFWYRQDPGLGLRLIYFSYDVKMKEKGDIPEGYSVSREKKERFSLILESASTNQTSMYLCASSLGGGGGAQPQHFGDGTRLSIL.

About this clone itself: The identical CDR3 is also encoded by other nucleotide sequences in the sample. The CDR3 DNA reads TGTGCCAGCAGCTTAGCGCGCGGGGCCCTGTACACTGAAGCTTTCTTT. This codes for CASSLARGALYTEAFF. The V and J genes are TRBV7-9 and TRBJ1-1, with D perhaps TRBD1 (5 bases). V lost 0 bases to trimming and J lost 3 bases, with 14 bases between them. This CDR3 is 16 amino acids long. Looked up from germline, CDR1 is SEHNR and CDR2 is FQNEAQ (reference sequence).

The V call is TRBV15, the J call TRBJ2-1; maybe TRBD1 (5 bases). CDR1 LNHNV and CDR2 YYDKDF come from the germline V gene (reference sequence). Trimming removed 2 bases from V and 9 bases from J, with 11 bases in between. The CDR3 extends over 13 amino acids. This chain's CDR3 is CATSRQQGGEQFF. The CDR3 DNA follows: TGTGCCACCAGCAGACAGCAGGGCGGTGAGCAGTTCTTC.

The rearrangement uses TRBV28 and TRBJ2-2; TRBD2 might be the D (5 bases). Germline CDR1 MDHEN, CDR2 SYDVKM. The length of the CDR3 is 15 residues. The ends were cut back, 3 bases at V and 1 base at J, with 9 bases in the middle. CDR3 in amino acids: CASSFWTLNTGELFF. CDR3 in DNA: TGTGCCAGCAGTTTTTGGACTTTGAACACCGGGGAGCTGTTTTTT.

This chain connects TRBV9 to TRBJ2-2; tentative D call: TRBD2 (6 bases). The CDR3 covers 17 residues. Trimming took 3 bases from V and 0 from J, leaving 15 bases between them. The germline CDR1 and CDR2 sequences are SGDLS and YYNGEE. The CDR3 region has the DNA TGTGCCAGCAGCGGGACCCTTAGCGGATCGAACACCGGGGAGCTGTTTTTT. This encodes CASSGTLSGSNTGELFF.

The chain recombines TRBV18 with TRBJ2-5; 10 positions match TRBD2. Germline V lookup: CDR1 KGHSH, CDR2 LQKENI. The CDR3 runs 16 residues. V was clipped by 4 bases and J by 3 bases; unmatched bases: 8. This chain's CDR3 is CASSRGVTSGEETQYF. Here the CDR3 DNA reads TGTGCCAGCTCACGTGGTGTAACTAGCGGGGAAGAGACCCAGTACTTC.

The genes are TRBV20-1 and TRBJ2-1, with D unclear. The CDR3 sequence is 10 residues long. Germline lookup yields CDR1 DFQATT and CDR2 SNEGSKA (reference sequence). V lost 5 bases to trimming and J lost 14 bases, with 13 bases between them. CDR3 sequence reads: CSAQKEYEFF. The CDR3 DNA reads TGCAGTGCTCAAAAAGAGTACGAGTTCTTC.

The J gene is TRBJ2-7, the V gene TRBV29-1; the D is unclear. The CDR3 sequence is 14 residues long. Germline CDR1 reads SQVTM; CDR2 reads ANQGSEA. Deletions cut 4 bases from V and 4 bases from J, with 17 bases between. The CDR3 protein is CSVVRPTSVYEQYF. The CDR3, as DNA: TGCAGCGTTGTAAGACCAACCAGCGTATACGAGCAGTACTTC.

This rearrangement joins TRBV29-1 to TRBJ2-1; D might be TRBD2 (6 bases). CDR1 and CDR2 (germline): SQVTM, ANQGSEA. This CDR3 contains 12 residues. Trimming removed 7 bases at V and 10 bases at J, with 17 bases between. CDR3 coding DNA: TGCAGCGATATCGCGGGATCTCGCGAGCAGTTCTTC. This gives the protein CSDIAGSREQFF.

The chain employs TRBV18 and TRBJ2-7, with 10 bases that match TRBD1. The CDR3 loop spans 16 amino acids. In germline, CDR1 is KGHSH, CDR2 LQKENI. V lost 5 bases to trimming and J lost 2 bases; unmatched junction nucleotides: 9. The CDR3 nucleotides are TGTGCCAGCTCATCCGCCGGGACAGGGGCAACCTACGAGCAGTACTTC. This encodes CASSSAGTGATYEQYF. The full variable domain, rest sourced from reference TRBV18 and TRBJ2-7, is NAGVMQNPRHLVRRRGQEARLRCSPMKGHSHVYWYRQLPEEGLKFMVYLQKENIIDESGMPKERFSAEFPKEGPSILRIQQVVRGDSAAYFCASSSAGTGATYEQYFGPGTRLTVT.

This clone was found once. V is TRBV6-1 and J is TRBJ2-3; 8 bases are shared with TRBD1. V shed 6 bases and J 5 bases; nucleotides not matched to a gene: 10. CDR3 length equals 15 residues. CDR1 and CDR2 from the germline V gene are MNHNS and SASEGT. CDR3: CASRDGQGRGDTQYF. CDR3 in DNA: TGTGCCAGCAGGGATGGACAGGGAAGAGGAGATACGCAGTATTTT.

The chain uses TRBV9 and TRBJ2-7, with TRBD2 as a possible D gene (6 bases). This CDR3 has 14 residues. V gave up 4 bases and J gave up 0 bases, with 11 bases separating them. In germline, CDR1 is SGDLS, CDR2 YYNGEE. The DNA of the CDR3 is TGTGCCAGCAGCCGGGACTCATACTCCTACGAGCAGTACTTC. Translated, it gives CASSRDSYSYEQYF.

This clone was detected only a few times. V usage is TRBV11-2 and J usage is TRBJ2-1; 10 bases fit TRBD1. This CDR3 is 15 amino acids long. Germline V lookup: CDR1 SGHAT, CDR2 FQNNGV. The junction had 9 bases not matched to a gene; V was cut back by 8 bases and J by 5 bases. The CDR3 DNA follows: TGTGCCAGCGCCCGAGGACAGGGGGGGAACAATGAGCAGTTCTTC. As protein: CASARGQGGNNEQFF.

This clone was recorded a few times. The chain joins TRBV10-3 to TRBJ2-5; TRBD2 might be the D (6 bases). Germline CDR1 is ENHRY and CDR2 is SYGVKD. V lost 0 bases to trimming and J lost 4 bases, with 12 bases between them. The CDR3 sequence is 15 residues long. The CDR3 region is CAISESTRRGETQYF. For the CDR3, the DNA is TGTGCCATCAGTGAGTCGACCCGGAGGGGAGAGACCCAGTACTTC.

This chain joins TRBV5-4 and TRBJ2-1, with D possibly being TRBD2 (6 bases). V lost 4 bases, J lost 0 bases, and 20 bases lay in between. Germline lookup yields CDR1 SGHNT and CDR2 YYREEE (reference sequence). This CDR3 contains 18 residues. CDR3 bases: TGTGCCAGCAGCAAGGGAGGCGGGCCAAGCGCCTCCTACAATGAGCAGTTCTTC. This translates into CASSKGGGPSASYNEQFF.

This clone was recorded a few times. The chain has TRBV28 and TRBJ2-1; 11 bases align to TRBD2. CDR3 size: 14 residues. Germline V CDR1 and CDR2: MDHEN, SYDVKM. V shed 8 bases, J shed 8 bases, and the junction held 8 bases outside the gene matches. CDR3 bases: TGTGCCAGCCCAACTAGCGGGAGTACTGATGAGCAGTTCTTC. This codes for CASPTSGSTDEQFF.

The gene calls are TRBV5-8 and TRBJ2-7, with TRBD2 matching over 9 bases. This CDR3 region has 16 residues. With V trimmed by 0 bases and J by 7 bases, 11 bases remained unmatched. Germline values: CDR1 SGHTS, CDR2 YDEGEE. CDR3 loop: CASSLAQVAGVREQYF. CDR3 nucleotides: TGTGCCAGCAGCTTGGCCCAGGTAGCGGGAGTGAGGGAGCAGTACTTC.

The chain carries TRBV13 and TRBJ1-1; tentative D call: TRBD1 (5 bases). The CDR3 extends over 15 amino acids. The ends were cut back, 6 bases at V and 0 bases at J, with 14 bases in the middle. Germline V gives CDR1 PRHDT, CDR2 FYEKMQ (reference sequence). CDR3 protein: CASRRQQAMNTEAFF. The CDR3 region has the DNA TGTGCCAGCAGACGTCAACAGGCAATGAACACTGAAGCTTTCTTT.

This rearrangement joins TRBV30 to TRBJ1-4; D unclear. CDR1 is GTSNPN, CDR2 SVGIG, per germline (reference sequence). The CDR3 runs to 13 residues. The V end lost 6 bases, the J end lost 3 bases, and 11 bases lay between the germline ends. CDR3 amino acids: CACSSPANEKLFF. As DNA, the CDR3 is TGTGCCTGTTCTTCCCCGGCTAATGAAAAACTGTTTTTT. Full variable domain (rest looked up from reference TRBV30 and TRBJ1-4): SQTIHQWPATLVQPVGSPLSLECTVEGTSNPNLYWYRQAAGRGLQLLFYSVGIGQISSEVPQNLSASRPQDRQFILSSKKLLLSDSGFYLCACSSPANEKLFFGSGTQLSVL.

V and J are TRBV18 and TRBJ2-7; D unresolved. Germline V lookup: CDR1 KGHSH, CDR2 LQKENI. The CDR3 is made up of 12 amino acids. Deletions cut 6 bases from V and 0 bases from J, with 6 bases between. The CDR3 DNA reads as TGTGCCAGCTCGAGTGTCTCCTACGAGCAGTACTTC. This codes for CASSSVSYEQYF.

This chain's CDR3 is CAWRRPATVRTYEQYF. CDR3 nucleotide sequence: TGTGCCTGGAGGAGACCAGCGACAGTTAGAACCTACGAGCAGTACTTC. The chain has TRBV30 and TRBJ2-7; D is perhaps TRBD1 (5 bases). This CDR3 has 16 amino acids. The V end was cut by 3 bases, the J end by 2 bases, with 20 bases between. Germline V lookup: CDR1 GTSNPN, CDR2 SVGIG (reference sequence). The full variable domain, in which reference TRBV30 and TRBJ2-7 provide the parts outside the CDR3, is SQTIHQWPATLVQPVGSPLSLECTVEGTSNPNLYWYRQAAGRGLQLLFYSVGIGQISSEVPQNLSASRPQDRQFILSSKKLLLSDSGFYLCAWRRPATVRTYEQYFGPGTRLTVT.